Listed below are T cell receptor beta chains from one sample, sequenced in a study of cytomegalovirus exposure and HLA in healthy donors. Clones were sequenced by immunoSEQ multiplex PCR, and TCRdb holds only the in-frame ones, with some missing. The sample holds some 140,000 clones, 73% seen once. Sequenced input: PBMCs. The receptor set was obtained from a woman aged 40 to 50 in good health and CMV-seronegative. CDR3s include the opening cysteine and the closing phenylalanine or tryptophan. A D gene is named only where the DNA matches it firmly. A clone size is listed for some rows: how often the clone was seen (once, few, many), or a class if it is expanded.

abundance: .
j_gene: TRBJ1-4
v_gene: TRBV6-1
d_gene: .
CDR3nt: TGTGCCAGCAGGATAACAGGGTACGGTGAAAAACTGTTTTTT
CDR3aa: CASRITGYGEKLFF

abundance: few
j_gene: TRBJ1-1
v_gene: TRBV6-5
d_gene: TRBD1
CDR3nt: TGTGCCAGCAGTCCGGGACAGGGGATAAGGGCTTTCTTT
CDR3aa: CASSPGQGIRAFF

abundance: few
j_gene: TRBJ2-1
v_gene: TRBV7-2
d_gene: TRBD2
CDR3nt: TGTGCCAGCAGCTTAGGACTAGCGGGGGGGAATGAGCAGTTCTTC
CDR3aa: CASSLGLAGGNEQFF

abundance: .
j_gene: TRBJ1-2
v_gene: TRBV19
d_gene: .
CDR3nt: TGTGCCAGTAGTATAGGTGGGAGCGGATGGAAATATGGCTACACCTTC
CDR3aa: CASSIGGSGWKYGYTF

abundance: .
j_gene: TRBJ2-7
v_gene: TRBV27
d_gene: TRBD2
CDR3nt: TGTGCCAGCATCCACCTAGCGGGGGACATCTTCTACGAGCAGTACTTC
CDR3aa: CASIHLAGDIFYEQYF

abundance: .
j_gene: TRBJ2-5
v_gene: TRBV7-8
d_gene: TRBD1
CDR3nt: TGTGCCAGCAGCTACGACAGGGGTGAGACCCAGTACTTC
CDR3aa: CASSYDRGETQYF

abundance: few
j_gene: TRBJ2-7
v_gene: TRBV7-8
d_gene: .
CDR3nt: TGTGCCAGCAGCCCCCGCGCAGGGAATCTCGAGCAGTACTTC
CDR3aa: CASSPRAGNLEQYF

abundance: .
j_gene: TRBJ1-6
v_gene: TRBV4-3
d_gene: .
CDR3nt: TGCGCCAGCAGCCAAGGGACAGATTATAATTCACCCCTCCACTTT
CDR3aa: CASSQGTDYNSPLHF

abundance: few
j_gene: TRBJ2-4
v_gene: TRBV4-1
d_gene: TRBD2
CDR3nt: TGCGCCAGCAGCCCAAAGGGACTAGCGGGGAACGTGAACATTCAGTACTTC
CDR3aa: CASSPKGLAGNVNIQYF

abundance: .
j_gene: TRBJ1-2
v_gene: TRBV29-1
d_gene: .
CDR3nt: TGCAGCGTTGGAACCTACTCACAGGCGTGCACCTTC
CDR3aa: CSVGTYSQACTF

abundance: .
j_gene: TRBJ2-3
v_gene: TRBV5-4
d_gene: TRBD2
CDR3nt: TGTGCCAGCAGCCTACGGACTAGCGGGGGATACACAGATACGCAGTATTTT
CDR3aa: CASSLRTSGGYTDTQYF

abundance: .
j_gene: TRBJ2-5
v_gene: TRBV7-2
d_gene: TRBD2
CDR3nt: TGTGCCAGCAGTCCCCTACCGGGACTAGTAAAAGAGACCCAGTACTTC
CDR3aa: CASSPLPGLVKETQYF

abundance: .
j_gene: TRBJ2-7
v_gene: TRBV27
d_gene: .
CDR3nt: TGTGCCAGCAGCCCGATGGGACTTCCCAACGAGCAGTACTTC
CDR3aa: CASSPMGLPNEQYF

abundance: .
j_gene: TRBJ2-2
v_gene: TRBV15
d_gene: .
CDR3nt: TGTGCCACCAGCACGCGGGGCGACGACGGGGAGCTGTTTTTT
CDR3aa: CATSTRGDDGELFF

abundance: .
j_gene: TRBJ2-1
v_gene: TRBV29-1
d_gene: .
CDR3nt: TGCAGCGGGCAGGTCGATGAGCAGTTCTTC
CDR3aa: CSGQVDEQFF

abundance: .
j_gene: TRBJ1-2
v_gene: TRBV7-9
d_gene: TRBD1
CDR3nt: TGTGCCAGCAGCTTAGACAGGGGGAATTCCAACTATGGCTACACCTTC
CDR3aa: CASSLDRGNSNYGYTF

abundance: .
j_gene: TRBJ2-5
v_gene: TRBV4-2
d_gene: TRBD2
CDR3nt: TGTGCCAGCAGCCAAGTCGGGACTAGCGGGGGTTATGAGACCCAGTACTTC
CDR3aa: CASSQVGTSGGYETQYF

abundance: .
j_gene: TRBJ1-1
v_gene: TRBV7-9
d_gene: TRBD1
CDR3nt: TGTGCCAGCAGCCAGGGGGCTCTTGGTGAGGCTTTCTTT
CDR3aa: CASSQGALGEAFF

abundance: .
j_gene: TRBJ2-3
v_gene: TRBV4-1
d_gene: TRBD2
CDR3nt: TGCGCCAGCAGCCAAGATGATTTGGGACTAGACTACACAGATACGCAGTATTTT
CDR3aa: CASSQDDLGLDYTDTQYF

abundance: .
j_gene: TRBJ2-3
v_gene: TRBV29-1
d_gene: TRBD1
CDR3nt: TGCAGCGTTGGCGGGACAGGGCATAGTACGCAGTATTTT
CDR3aa: CSVGGTGHSTQYF

abundance: .
j_gene: TRBJ1-1
v_gene: TRBV6-4
d_gene: TRBD1
CDR3nt: TGTGCCAGCAGTGACACAGACAGGGGCACTGAAGCTTTCTTT
CDR3aa: CASSDTDRGTEAFF

abundance: .
j_gene: TRBJ2-2
v_gene: TRBV10-3
d_gene: .
CDR3nt: TGTGCCATCAGTGAGGGAGGGCTCGGGGAGCTGTTTTTT
CDR3aa: CAISEGGLGELFF

abundance: .
j_gene: TRBJ1-2
v_gene: TRBV11-2
d_gene: .
CDR3nt: TGTGCCAGCAGCTTAGGGCATACTAACTATGGCTACACCTTC
CDR3aa: CASSLGHTNYGYTF

abundance: .
j_gene: TRBJ1-2
v_gene: TRBV7-9
d_gene: TRBD1
CDR3nt: TGTGCCAGCAGCGAACGTCCCGGGACAGGGGGCGCAGCATACACCTTC
CDR3aa: CASSERPGTGGAAYTF

abundance: .
j_gene: TRBJ1-4
v_gene: TRBV16
d_gene: .
CDR3nt: TGTGCCAGCAGCCCCGCGGATGAAAAACTGTTTTTT
CDR3aa: CASSPADEKLFF

abundance: .
j_gene: TRBJ2-3
v_gene: TRBV7-9
d_gene: .
CDR3nt: TGTGCCAGCAGCTTAGTCGTTACTAGCAGAGATACGCAGTATTTT
CDR3aa: CASSLVVTSRDTQYF

abundance: once
j_gene: TRBJ2-1
v_gene: TRBV7-9
d_gene: .
CDR3nt: TGTGCCAGCAGCCCAACTAATGAGCAGTTCTTC
CDR3aa: CASSPTNEQFF

abundance: few
j_gene: TRBJ1-3
v_gene: TRBV5-1
d_gene: .
CDR3nt: TGCGCCAGCAGCTACAGCAACTCTGGAAACACCATATATTTT
CDR3aa: CASSYSNSGNTIYF

abundance: .
j_gene: TRBJ1-2
v_gene: TRBV15
d_gene: .
CDR3nt: TGTGCCACCAGCAGAGAGAGTTATGGCTACACCTTC
CDR3aa: CATSRESYGYTF

abundance: few
j_gene: TRBJ1-5
v_gene: TRBV5-1
d_gene: TRBD1
CDR3nt: TGCGCCAGCAGCATAGGGACAGGGGGCGGTCAGCCCCAGCATTTT
CDR3aa: CASSIGTGGGQPQHF

abundance: .
j_gene: TRBJ1-2
v_gene: TRBV19
d_gene: .
CDR3nt: TGTGCCAGTAGTATATCTTACGCTTCGGACTATGGCTACACCTTC
CDR3aa: CASSISYASDYGYTF

abundance: .
j_gene: TRBJ1-1
v_gene: TRBV7-9
d_gene: TRBD1
CDR3nt: TGTGCCAGCAGCCCATGGACAGGAGATCACAACACTGAAGCTTTCTTT
CDR3aa: CASSPWTGDHNTEAFF

abundance: once
j_gene: TRBJ2-1
v_gene: TRBV27
d_gene: TRBD1
CDR3nt: TGTGCCAGCAGTCCAACCGGGACAGGGAACGATGAGCAGTTCTTC
CDR3aa: CASSPTGTGNDEQFF

abundance: few
j_gene: TRBJ1-3
v_gene: TRBV2
d_gene: .
CDR3nt: TGTGCCACCTCGAGAGATACTGGAAACACCATATATTTT
CDR3aa: CATSRDTGNTIYF

abundance: .
j_gene: TRBJ1-3
v_gene: TRBV11-2
d_gene: .
CDR3nt: TGTGCCAGCAGCCAAGACAGCGTGGGAAACACCATATATTTT
CDR3aa: CASSQDSVGNTIYF

abundance: .
j_gene: TRBJ1-3
v_gene: TRBV2
d_gene: .
CDR3nt: TGTGCCAGCAGTATACAGGGTAGACTCTCTGGAAACACCATATATTTT
CDR3aa: CASSIQGRLSGNTIYF

abundance: .
j_gene: TRBJ2-7
v_gene: TRBV5-8
d_gene: TRBD2
CDR3nt: TGTGCCAGCAGCTCCCCGACTAGCCCACGCGTCATATACGAGCAGTACTTC
CDR3aa: CASSSPTSPRVIYEQYF

abundance: once
j_gene: TRBJ2-5
v_gene: TRBV6-1
d_gene: TRBD2
CDR3nt: TGTGCCAGCAACGGGGGGGCTGGGGAGACCCAGTACTTC
CDR3aa: CASNGGAGETQYF

abundance: once
j_gene: TRBJ1-6
v_gene: TRBV5-1
d_gene: .
CDR3nt: TGCGCCAGCAGCTTGGCCCCATTCGGTTCACCCCTCCACTTT
CDR3aa: CASSLAPFGSPLHF

abundance: .
j_gene: TRBJ1-2
v_gene: TRBV5-4
d_gene: .
CDR3nt: TGTGCCAGCAGCTCGGAGAAGAAAGGAAACTATGGCTACACCTTC
CDR3aa: CASSSEKKGNYGYTF

abundance: .
j_gene: TRBJ2-2
v_gene: TRBV28
d_gene: .
CDR3nt: TGTGCCAGCAGGGGGCTTGGGGGGGCGCAGGGCGCCGGGGAGCTGTTTTTT
CDR3aa: CASRGLGGAQGAGELFF

abundance: .
j_gene: TRBJ2-3
v_gene: TRBV5-1
d_gene: TRBD2
CDR3nt: TGCGCCAGCAGCATAAGGAGGGCTAGCGGGGGGCCCAGGACAGATACGCAGTATTTT
CDR3aa: CASSIRRASGGPRTDTQYF

abundance: .
j_gene: TRBJ2-1
v_gene: TRBV2
d_gene: TRBD2
CDR3nt: TGTGCCAGCAGTGAAGCAGGAGGCGGGGGGCCCAGCTCCTACAATGAGCAGTTCTTC
CDR3aa: CASSEAGGGGPSSYNEQFF

abundance: .
j_gene: TRBJ2-1
v_gene: TRBV6-1
d_gene: TRBD1
CDR3nt: TGTGCCAGTTCGTCATCAGGGGGATGGGAGCAGTTCTTC
CDR3aa: CASSSSGGWEQFF

abundance: .
j_gene: TRBJ2-3
v_gene: TRBV7-9
d_gene: TRBD2
CDR3nt: TGTGCCAGCAGCTCGGGACTAGCGGGGGTCGGGTATTTT
CDR3aa: CASSSGLAGVGYF

abundance: .
j_gene: TRBJ2-3
v_gene: TRBV2
d_gene: TRBD2
CDR3nt: TGTGCCAGCAGTGCTGGTCTAGCGGGGGGAGATACGCAGTATTTT
CDR3aa: CASSAGLAGGDTQYF

abundance: .
j_gene: TRBJ2-2
v_gene: TRBV29-1
d_gene: .
CDR3nt: TGCAGCGTTGAACTTCATGCCGGGAGGAACACCGGGGAGCTGTTTTTT
CDR3aa: CSVELHAGRNTGELFF

abundance: .
j_gene: TRBJ1-6
v_gene: TRBV4-1
d_gene: .
CDR3nt: TGCGCCAGCAGCCAAGATCTTAGTTCACCCCTCCACTTT
CDR3aa: CASSQDLSSPLHF

abundance: .
j_gene: TRBJ1-2
v_gene: TRBV6-1
d_gene: .
CDR3nt: TGTGCCAGCAGCCAGGGGTATAACTATGGCTACACCTTC
CDR3aa: CASSQGYNYGYTF

abundance: .
j_gene: TRBJ2-7
v_gene: TRBV29-1
d_gene: .
CDR3nt: TGCAGCGTTGAAGCACCTGGGAGCGACTACGAGCAGTACTTC
CDR3aa: CSVEAPGSDYEQYF

abundance: .
j_gene: TRBJ2-1
v_gene: TRBV11-1
d_gene: TRBD2
CDR3nt: TGTGCCAGCAGCTTAGCGGGGGGGGTTAACAATGAGCAGTTCTTC
CDR3aa: CASSLAGGVNNEQFF

abundance: .
j_gene: TRBJ1-2
v_gene: TRBV29-1
d_gene: .
CDR3nt: TGCAGCGCAGTAAGTGATGGCTACACCTTC
CDR3aa: CSAVSDGYTF

abundance: .
j_gene: TRBJ2-5
v_gene: TRBV7-9
d_gene: .
CDR3nt: TGTGCCAGCAGCCCGATGGGGGGAGACCAAGAGACCCAGTACTTC
CDR3aa: CASSPMGGDQETQYF

abundance: .
j_gene: TRBJ2-1
v_gene: TRBV7-8
d_gene: TRBD1
CDR3nt: TGTGCCAGCAGCTTCGGACAGGGGGTTGGTGAGCAGTTCTTC
CDR3aa: CASSFGQGVGEQFF

abundance: .
j_gene: TRBJ1-6
v_gene: TRBV4-3
d_gene: .
CDR3nt: TGCGCCAGCAGCCAAGAGACGGGGAGGTTCTCCTATAATTCACCCCTCCACTTT
CDR3aa: CASSQETGRFSYNSPLHF

abundance: .
j_gene: TRBJ2-5
v_gene: TRBV7-2
d_gene: TRBD2
CDR3nt: TGTGCCAGCAGCTTATTAGTGGGACTAGACGGAAAAGAGACCCAGTACTTC
CDR3aa: CASSLLVGLDGKETQYF

abundance: few
j_gene: TRBJ2-1
v_gene: TRBV6-5
d_gene: .
CDR3nt: TGTGCCAGCAGTAAGGACGGGGGGCGAGAGGAGCAGTTCTTC
CDR3aa: CASSKDGGREEQFF

abundance: once
j_gene: TRBJ2-5
v_gene: TRBV5-1
d_gene: TRBD1
CDR3nt: TGCGCCAGTAGACAGGGGGCGATAGGAGAAGAGACCCAGTACTTC
CDR3aa: CASRQGAIGEETQYF

abundance: .
j_gene: TRBJ1-4
v_gene: TRBV19
d_gene: TRBD1
CDR3nt: TGTGCCAGTAGCTCGGACAGGGGGTCCCTTGCAACTAATGAAAAACTGTTTTTT
CDR3aa: CASSSDRGSLATNEKLFF

abundance: .
j_gene: TRBJ1-1
v_gene: TRBV5-1
d_gene: .
CDR3nt: TGCGCCAGCAGCCAGACAGGATTGAACACTGAAGCTTTCTTT
CDR3aa: CASSQTGLNTEAFF